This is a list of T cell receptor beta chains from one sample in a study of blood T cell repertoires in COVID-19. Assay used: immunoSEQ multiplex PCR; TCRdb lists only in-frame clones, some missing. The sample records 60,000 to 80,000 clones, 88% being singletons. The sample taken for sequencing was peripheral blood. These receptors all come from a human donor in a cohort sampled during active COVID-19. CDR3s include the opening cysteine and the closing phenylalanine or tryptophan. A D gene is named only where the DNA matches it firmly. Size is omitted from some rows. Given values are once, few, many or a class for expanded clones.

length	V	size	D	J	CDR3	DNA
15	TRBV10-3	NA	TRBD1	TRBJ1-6	CAIRETGGGNSPLHF	TGTGCCATCAGAGAGACAGGGGGCGGGAATTCACCCCTCCACTTT
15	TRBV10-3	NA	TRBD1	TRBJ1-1	CAIRSTGGADTEAFF	TGTGCCATCAGATCGACAGGGGGCGCGGACACTGAAGCTTTCTTT
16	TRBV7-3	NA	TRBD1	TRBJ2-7	CASSLRPGQGFHEQYF	TGTGCCAGCAGCTTAAGGCCGGGACAGGGTTTCCACGAGCAGTACTTC
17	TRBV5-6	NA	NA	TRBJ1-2	CASTLGGLTIPNYGYTF	TGTGCCAGCACCCTGGGGGGACTGACCATCCCTAACTATGGCTACACCTTC
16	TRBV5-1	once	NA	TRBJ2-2	CASSLFADSNTGELFF	TGCGCCAGCAGCTTGTTCGCGGATTCCAACACCGGGGAGCTGTTTTTT
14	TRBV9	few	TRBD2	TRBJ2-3	CASRSGGPGDTQYF	TGTGCCAGTCGTAGCGGGGGCCCCGGGGATACGCAGTATTTT
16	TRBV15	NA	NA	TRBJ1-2	CATSRAPTGRGNGYTF	TGTGCCACCAGCAGGGCACCCACAGGGAGAGGTAACGGCTACACCTTC
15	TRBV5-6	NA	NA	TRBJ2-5	CASSLGQGNWETQYF	TGTGCCAGCAGCTTGGGGCAGGGAAATTGGGAGACCCAGTACTTC
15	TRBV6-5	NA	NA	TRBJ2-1	CASSDRRMVYNEQFF	TGTGCCAGCAGCGACCGGCGGATGGTCTACAATGAGCAGTTCTTC
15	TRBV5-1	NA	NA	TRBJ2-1	CASSSGGSSYNEQFF	TGCGCCAGCAGCTCGGGGGGCAGCTCCTACAATGAGCAGTTCTTC
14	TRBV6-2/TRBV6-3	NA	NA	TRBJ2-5	CASSLDRNGETQYF	TGTGCCAGCAGTTTGGACAGAAATGGAGAGACCCAGTACTTC
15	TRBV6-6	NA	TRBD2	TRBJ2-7	CASSSSAGGPYEQYF	TGTGCCAGCAGTTCATCAGCGGGGGGACCCTACGAGCAGTACTTC
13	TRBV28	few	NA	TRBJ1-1	CASSLGRGGEAFF	TGTGCCAGCAGTTTAGGAAGGGGTGGTGAAGCTTTCTTT
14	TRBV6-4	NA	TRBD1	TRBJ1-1	CASRTGGFDTEAFF	TGTGCCAGCAGAACAGGGGGTTTTGACACTGAAGCTTTCTTT
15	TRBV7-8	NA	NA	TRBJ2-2	CASSLPGSNTGELFF	TGTGCCAGCAGCTTACCCGGGTCGAACACCGGGGAGCTGTTTTTT
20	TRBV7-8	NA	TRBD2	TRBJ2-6	CASSLAPAGGRLSGANVLTF	TGTGCCAGCAGCTTAGCGCCAGCGGGGGGGCGATTATCTGGGGCCAACGTCCTGACTTTC
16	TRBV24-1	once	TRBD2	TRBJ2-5	CATSDHSGALQETQYF	TGTGCCACCAGTGACCATAGCGGGGCCCTGCAAGAGACCCAGTACTTC
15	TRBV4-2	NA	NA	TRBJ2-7	CASSQEHRQAYEQYF	TGTGCCAGCAGCCAAGAACATCGGCAGGCCTACGAGCAGTACTTC
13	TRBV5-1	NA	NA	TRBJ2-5	CASSGADQETQYF	TGCGCCAGCAGCGGGGCGGACCAAGAGACCCAGTACTTC
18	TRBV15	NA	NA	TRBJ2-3	CATSRDRSTGTYTDTQYF	TGTGCCACCAGCAGAGATCGCTCCACGGGGACTTACACAGATACGCAGTATTTT
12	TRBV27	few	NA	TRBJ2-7	CASSSPGREQYF	TGTGCCAGCAGTTCCCCCGGGAGAGAGCAGTACTTC
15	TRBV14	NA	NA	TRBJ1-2	CASSQIGSRNYGYTF	TGTGCCAGCAGCCAAATTGGGAGCCGCAACTATGGCTACACCTTC